This T cell receptor (beta chain) was sequenced in a study of CD8+ T cells in alopecia areata. About the study: Treated patients' severity was scored by percentage of affected scalp area. Findings and caveats of the study: The study found tofacitinib significantly decreased scalp clonality and expanded CD8+ clones among the top 100. Clonality was higher in lesional than normal scalp, especially in alopecia totalis/universalis.

On this clone itself: What it recognizes is unknown.

The authors extracted RNA and reverse transcribed it into cDNA as the sequencing template. Assay used: immunoSEQ multiplex PCR; TCRdb lists only in-frame clones, some missing. The sample records 65,000 to 75,000 clones, approximately 29% being singletons. Germline values: CDR1 SQVTM, CDR2 ANQGSEA. There are 15 residues in the CDR3. J was trimmed by 4 bases and V by 7 bases; bases with no gene match: 12. Indicated treatment: oral pan-JAK inhibitor, 5-10 mg twice daily. Sorted out of PBMCs were CD4+ T cells and CD8+ T cells. The material was CD8+ T cells sorted from blood, obtained at week 4, from a patient treated with tofacitinib. V and J are TRBV29-1 and TRBJ2-1; 8 bases fit TRBD2. The TCR sequence derives from a human donor with alopecia areata. DNA of the CDR3: TGCAGCGCGAAGAGGGCTAGCGGGTATTACAATGAGCAGTTCTTC. Its protein product is CSAKRASGYYNEQFF.